The next 25 T cell receptor beta chains were all read from a single sample in a study of blood T cell repertoires in COVID-19. Using immunoSEQ multiplex PCR, the repertoire was profiled, and TCRdb retains in-frame clones only, with some absent. The sample records roughly 280,000 clones, approximately 83% being singletons. The sample consisted of peripheral blood. Source of these receptors: an older woman with acute or convalescent COVID-19.

V gene TRBV7-2 combines with J gene TRBJ1-4, with 8 bases matching TRBD1. This CDR3 region has 13 residues. Germline CDR1 reads SGHTA; CDR2 reads FQGNSA. V lost 4 bases to trimming and J lost 8 bases; unmatched junction nucleotides: 3. CDR3 in amino acids: CASSSNRGEKLFF. In DNA form, the CDR3 reads TGTGCCAGCAGCTCCAACAGGGGGGAAAAACTGTTTTTT.

This sequence joins TRBV5-6 and TRBJ1-2, with 9 bases matching TRBD1. CDR1 and CDR2 (germline): SGHDT, YYEEEE. The CDR3 is 16 amino acids. V lost 0 bases, J lost 3 bases, and 6 bases stayed unmatched. CDR3 sequence reads: CASSLGGTGLDYGYTF. CDR3 DNA: TGTGCCAGCAGCTTGGGGGGGACAGGGCTCGACTATGGCTACACCTTC.

The chain employs TRBV5-6 and TRBJ2-7, with 9 nucleotides matching TRBD1. Per the germline V gene, CDR1 is SGHDT and CDR2 is YYEEEE. V was pared by 1 base and J by 5 bases, with 7 bases of the junction left unmatched. The CDR3 has 15 residues. The CDR3 region is CASSLYGDRDHEQYF. As DNA, the CDR3 is TGTGCCAGCAGCTTGTACGGGGACAGGGACCACGAGCAGTACTTC.

The genes are TRBV2 and TRBJ1-6; 8 positions match TRBD1. V lost 7 bases, J lost 7 bases, and 12 bases stayed unmatched. This CDR3 spans 16 amino acids. Looked up from germline, CDR1 is SNHLY and CDR2 is FYNNEI. CDR3 protein: CASTTEEGQGNSPLHF. CDR3 nucleotide sequence: TGTGCCAGCACGACCGAAGAAGGACAGGGAAATTCACCCCTCCACTTT.

Regarding this clone: Other DNA sequences from this sample encode an identical CDR3 as well. The chain has TRBV3-1 (or the pseudogene TRBV3-2) and TRBJ1-1; maybe TRBD1 (5 bases). CDR3 length equals 13 residues. The germline V and J ends were trimmed by 4 bases and 2 bases, with 8 bases remaining between them. The germline V gene has CDR1 LGHDT and CDR2 YNNKEL (reference sequence). CDR3 DNA sequence: TGTGCCAGCAGCCCCCAGGGAAACACTGAAGCTTTCTTT. This codes for CASSPQGNTEAFF.

V and J are TRBV19 and TRBJ2-7; weak D call: TRBD1 (6 bases). The CDR3 consists of 14 residues. In germline, CDR1 is LNHDA, CDR2 SQIVND (reference sequence). V lost 1 base and J lost 5, with 12 bases in between. CDR3 sequence reads: CASSIGGNRDEQYF. The CDR3 bases are TGTGCCAGTAGTATAGGAGGCAACAGGGACGAGCAGTACTTC. The full variable domain, with the rest looked up from reference TRBV19 and TRBJ2-7, is DGGITQSPKYLFRKEGQNVTLSCEQNLNHDAMYWYRQDPGQGLRLIYYSQIVNDFQKGDIAEGYSVSREKKESFPLTVTSAQKNPTAFYLCASSIGGNRDEQYFGPGTRLTVT.

This clone has a handful of counts. The chain couples TRBV2 to TRBJ2-7; weak D call: TRBD1 (6 bases). Germline CDR1 SNHLY, CDR2 FYNNEI. The CDR3 consists of 16 residues. V was pared by 5 bases and J by 4 bases, with 21 bases between. The CDR3 is CASSKTGWLSEYEQYF. DNA for the CDR3: TGTGCCAGCAGTAAAACAGGGTGGTTATCTGAGTACGAGCAGTACTTC.

The CDR3 loop is CASSPATANTEAFF. The CDR3 coding sequence is TGCGCCAGCAGCCCAGCGACGGCGAACACTGAAGCTTTCTTT. This chain connects TRBV5-1 to TRBJ1-1, with unresolved D. The CDR3 sequence is 14 residues long. The V end lost 4 bases, the J end lost 1 base, and 11 bases lay between the germline ends. Germline CDR1 reads SGHRS; CDR2 reads YFSETQ.

The chain links TRBV6-5 to TRBJ1-1; D may be TRBD1 (6 bases). Germline CDR1 and CDR2: MNHEY and SVGAGI. The CDR3 is made up of 13 amino acids. V was clipped by 2 bases and J by 7 bases, with 11 bases between them. The CDR3 region has the DNA TGTGCCAGCAGTTACGCACTCAGGGGTGAAGCTTTCTTT. Encoded protein: CASSYALRGEAFF.

The chain joins TRBV24-1 to TRBJ2-3; 7 nucleotides align to TRBD1. V lost 4 bases to trimming and J lost 4 bases; unmatched junction nucleotides: 4. Germline values: CDR1 KGHDR, CDR2 SFDVKD. The length of the CDR3 is 14 residues. CDR3 region: CATSDNTGADTQYF. The CDR3 DNA reads as TGTGCCACCAGTGACAATACAGGGGCAGATACGCAGTATTTT.

The chain employs TRBV3-1 (or the pseudogene TRBV3-2) and TRBJ2-2; D might be TRBD2 (6 bases). Trimming cost V 7 bases and J 6 bases, with 12 bases left between them. The CDR3 runs to 13 residues. CDR1 and CDR2 from the germline V gene are LGHDT and YNNKEL (reference sequence). CDR3 DNA sequence: TGTGCCAGCACCCCCGGAGGGGCCGGGGAGCTGTTTTTT. Translating gives CASTPGGAGELFF.

This rearrangement joins TRBV29-1 to TRBJ1-2; D is ambiguous. This CDR3 is 13 amino acids long. Germline loops: CDR1 SQVTM, CDR2 ANQGSEA. The V end lost 7 bases, the J end lost 2 bases, and 14 bases lay between the germline ends. The CDR3 bases are TGCAGCGCCTCAAGAGGAACGAACTATGGCTACACCTTC. Its protein is CSASRGTNYGYTF.

CDR3 region: CAIRLADNEQFF. DNA for the CDR3: TGTGCCATCAGACTAGCGGACAATGAGCAGTTCTTC. The chain uses TRBV10-3 and TRBJ2-1, with 8 bases aligning to TRBD2. CDR1 is ENHRY, CDR2 SYGVKD, per germline. The CDR3 is 12 residues long. V shed 6 bases, J shed 5 bases, and the junction held 0 bases outside the gene matches.

The genes are TRBV6-5 and TRBJ1-5, with D maybe TRBD1 (6 bases). The CDR3 runs 15 residues. In germline, CDR1 is MNHEY, CDR2 SVGAGI. Trimming pared 4 bases from V and 2 bases from J, leaving 12 bases between. CDR3 residues: CASSSATGRNQPQHF. The CDR3 region has the DNA TGTGCCAGCAGTTCCGCGACAGGCCGCAATCAGCCCCAGCATTTT.

The rearrangement links TRBV7-3 to TRBJ1-2; TRBD1 matches at 8 bases. The ends lost 5 bases at V and 7 bases at J; junction bases unmatched: 6. The CDR3 totals 13 residues. The germline gives CDR1 SGHTA, CDR2 FQGTGA. The CDR3 reads CASSRRTGSGYTF. For the CDR3, the DNA is TGTGCCAGCAGCCGTCGGACAGGGAGTGGCTACACCTTC.

This clone has just one count. This chain connects TRBV14 to TRBJ2-7; D is uncertain. V was cut by 1 base and J by 7 bases, with 11 bases left in between. This CDR3 contains 13 residues. Looked up from germline, CDR1 is SGHDN and CDR2 is FVKESK. CDR3 sequence reads: CASSQAPLREQYF. CDR3 coding DNA: TGTGCCAGCAGCCAAGCCCCCCTGAGAGAGCAGTACTTC.

This clone was detected only once. CDR3 amino acids: CASSPGTGSGTDTQYF. The CDR3 region has the DNA TGTGCCAGCTCACCTGGGACAGGGTCTGGCACAGATACGCAGTATTTT. The J gene is TRBJ2-3, the V gene TRBV18; the match to TRBD1 covers 9 bases. This CDR3 is built from 16 residues. J was trimmed by 1 base and V by 3 bases; bases with no gene match: 5. The germline V gene has CDR1 KGHSH and CDR2 LQKENI.

CDR3 sequence: CASSLEFSGGRDIQYF. DNA for the CDR3: TGTGCCAGCAGCTTGGAGTTTAGCGGGGGCCGGGACATTCAGTACTTC. This chain uses TRBV5-4 with TRBJ2-4, with 9 bases aligning to TRBD2. The J segment lost 8 bases and the V segment lost 0 bases, leaving 9 bases of the junction unmatched. This CDR3 has 16 amino acids. From germline, CDR1 is SGHNT and CDR2 YYREEE (reference sequence).

V usage is TRBV6-2 or TRBV6-3 and J usage is TRBJ2-7, with 8 bases matching TRBD2. The length of the CDR3 is 13 residues. Germline V gives CDR1 MNHEY, CDR2 SVGEGT. Trimming cost V 5 bases and J 6 bases; bases outside gene matches: 6. Here the CDR3 reads CASSSGGPLEQYF. CDR3 sequence (DNA): TGTGCCAGCAGTAGCGGGGGCCCTCTCGAGCAGTACTTC.

The CDR3: CASRAGAYTGELFF. CDR3 in DNA: TGTGCCAGCAGAGCGGGGGCGTACACCGGGGAGCTGTTTTTT. The V gene is TRBV6-4, the J gene TRBJ2-2, with 8 nucleotides matching TRBD2. From germline, CDR1 is MRHNA and CDR2 SNTAGT. V lost 6 bases and J lost 3; bases outside the gene matches: 3. This CDR3 is 14 amino acids long.

The V call is TRBV19, the J call TRBJ1-5; D not resolved. The ends were cut back, 7 bases at V and 0 bases at J, with 13 bases in the middle. Germline CDR1 and CDR2: LNHDA and SQIVND (reference sequence). The CDR3 covers 15 residues. CDR3 DNA sequence: TGTGCCAGTATGCCCCAGGAATATAGCAATCAGCCCCAGCATTTT. Encoded protein: CASMPQEYSNQPQHF.

This sequence joins TRBV7-2 and TRBJ1-5; no reliable D call. Trimming removed 2 bases at V and 6 bases at J, with 17 bases between. CDR1 is SGHTA, CDR2 FQGNSA, per germline. CDR3 size: 16 residues. CDR3 residues: CASSLYSQVVFQPQHF. The CDR3 DNA follows: TGTGCCAGCAGCTTATATTCCCAGGTGGTTTTTCAGCCCCAGCATTTT.

This chain connects TRBV5-4 to TRBJ2-2; the match to TRBD2 covers 12 bases. This CDR3 is 16 amino acids long. The germline gives CDR1 SGHNT, CDR2 YYREEE (reference sequence). V lost 1 base to trimming and J lost 6 bases; unmatched junction nucleotides: 4. In DNA form, the CDR3 reads TGTGCCAGCAGCTTGATACTAGCGGGGGGTTCCGGGGAGCTGTTTTTT. Translation: CASSLILAGGSGELFF.

The gene calls are TRBV29-1 and TRBJ2-5; D possibly corresponds to TRBD2 (6 bases). V lost 5 bases, J lost 3 bases, and 16 bases lay in between. The CDR3 has 14 residues. In germline, CDR1 is SQVTM, CDR2 ANQGSEA. DNA of the CDR3: TGCAGCGTTACGGGACTCGGGGTAAAAGAGACCCAGTACTTC. Translating gives CSVTGLGVKETQYF.

This clone occurred a few times. The V gene is TRBV5-8, the J gene TRBJ1-1, with TRBD1 identical over 8 bases. Unmatched junction bases numbered 13, after V lost 4 bases and J lost 5 bases. From germline, CDR1 is SGHTS and CDR2 YDEGEE. This CDR3 is 16 amino acids long. CDR3 DNA: TGTGCCAGCAGCCAACCGGTCAGGGGGCGCCGGACTGAAGCTTTCTTT. Translated: CASSQPVRGRRTEAFF.